The TCR beta chain under discussion was sequenced for a study of regulatory T cells in long-lasting Graves disease. Study at large: Newly diagnosed Graves' patients had under 3 months of antithyroid drugs.

J gave up 1 base and V 1 base, and 10 bases lay outside the gene matches. This CDR3 has 18 amino acids. CDR1 and CDR2 from the germline V gene are LGHDT and YNNKEL (reference sequence). To make TCR beta libraries, researchers used iRepertoire HTBI primers and Arm-PCR of CDR3 regions. TCRdb ran MiXCR on the multiplex PCR reads and lists one entry per CDR3 protein. The table shows roughly 440,000 distinct CDR3 sequences, with 16% occurring only once. The time point is: newly diagnosed GD, antithyroid drugs for less than 3 months. The TCR library used RNA extracted from PBMCs. This clonotype was counted ten times or more. The same specimen was also included in a second study, on T cells in Graves' hyperthyroidism and ophthalmopathy. That publication notes: The hyperthyroidism patients had all been newly diagnosed, and their disease duration was under 2 months. Their ages ranged from 18 to 65 years. Together with thyroid ultrasound, orbital computed tomography, serum thyroxine and TRAb, clinical symptoms were used for diagnoses.

The TCR was taken from a woman aged 18-29 years with Graves disease. The input for sequencing was peripheral blood mononuclear cells (PBMCs), taken at new diagnosis, from a patient treated with antithyroid drugs. The chain uses TRBV3-1 and TRBJ2-3, with TRBD2 matching 8 bases. CDR3 residues: CASSQVHTGGLGTDTQYF. The CDR3 nucleotides read TGTGCCAGCAGCCAAGTTCATACGGGAGGGCTTGGCACAGATACGCAGTATTTT.